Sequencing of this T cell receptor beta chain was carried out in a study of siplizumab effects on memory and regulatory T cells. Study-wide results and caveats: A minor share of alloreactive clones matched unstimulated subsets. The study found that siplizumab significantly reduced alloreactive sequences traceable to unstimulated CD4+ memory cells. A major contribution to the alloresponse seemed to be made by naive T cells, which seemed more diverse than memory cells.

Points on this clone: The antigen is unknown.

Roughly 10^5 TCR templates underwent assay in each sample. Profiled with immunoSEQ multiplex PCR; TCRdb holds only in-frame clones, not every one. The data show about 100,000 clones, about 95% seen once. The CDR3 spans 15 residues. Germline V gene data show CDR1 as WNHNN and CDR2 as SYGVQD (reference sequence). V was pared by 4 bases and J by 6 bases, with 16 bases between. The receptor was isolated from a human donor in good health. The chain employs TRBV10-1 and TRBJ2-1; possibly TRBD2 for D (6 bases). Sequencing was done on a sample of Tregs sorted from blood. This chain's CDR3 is CASSVGGLPGNEQFF. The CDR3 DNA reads TGCGCCAGCAGTGTCGGGGGTCTCCCCGGCAATGAGCAGTTCTTC.